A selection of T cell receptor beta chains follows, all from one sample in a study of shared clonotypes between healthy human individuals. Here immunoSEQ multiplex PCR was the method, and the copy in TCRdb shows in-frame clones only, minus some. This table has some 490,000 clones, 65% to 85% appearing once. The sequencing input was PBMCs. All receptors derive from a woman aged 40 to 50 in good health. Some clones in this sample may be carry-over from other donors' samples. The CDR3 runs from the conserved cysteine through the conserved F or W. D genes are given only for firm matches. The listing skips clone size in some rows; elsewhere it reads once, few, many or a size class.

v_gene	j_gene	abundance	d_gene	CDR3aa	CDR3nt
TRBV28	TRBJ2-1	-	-	CASSRLSTYNEQFF	TGTGCCAGCAGTCGACTGTCTACGTACAATGAGCAGTTCTTC
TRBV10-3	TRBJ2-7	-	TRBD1	CAISEADRGRDEQYF	TGTGCCATCAGTGAGGCGGACAGGGGGAGGGACGAGCAGTACTTC
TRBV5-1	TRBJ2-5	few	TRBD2	CASSLGLAGSYETQYF	TGCGCCAGCAGCTTGGGACTAGCGGGAAGTTATGAGACCCAGTACTTC
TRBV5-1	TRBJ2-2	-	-	CASSVPGGELFF	TGCGCCAGCAGCGTCCCGGGCGGGGAGCTGTTTTTT
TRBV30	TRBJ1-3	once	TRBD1	CAWEDRTLSGNTIYF	TGTGCCTGGGAGGACAGGACCCTATCGGGAAACACCATATATTTT
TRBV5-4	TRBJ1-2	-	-	CASSVHPGQAYDYGYTF	TGTGCCAGCAGCGTGCATCCGGGACAAGCTTACGATTATGGCTACACCTTC
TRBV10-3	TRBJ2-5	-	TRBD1	CAIRGTGDETQYF	TGTGCCATCAGGGGGACAGGGGACGAGACCCAGTACTTC
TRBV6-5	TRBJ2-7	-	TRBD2	CASRPSGSPSYEQYF	TGTGCCAGCAGACCAAGCGGGAGTCCCTCCTACGAGCAGTACTTC
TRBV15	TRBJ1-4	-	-	CATRDKNEKLFF	TGTGCCACCAGGGACAAAAATGAAAAACTGTTTTTT
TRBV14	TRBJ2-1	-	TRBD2	CASSQGGWWPSGRISPTYNEQFF	TGTGCCAGCAGCCAAGGGGGGTGGTGGCCTAGCGGGAGAATTTCCCCCACCTACAATGAGCAGTTCTTC
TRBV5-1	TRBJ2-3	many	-	CASSFAGRTDTQYF	TGCGCCAGCAGCTTTGCGGGACGCACAGATACGCAGTATTTT
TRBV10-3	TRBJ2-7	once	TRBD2	CAISPLAGGPYEQYF	TGTGCCATCAGTCCCCTAGCGGGAGGGCCTTACGAGCAGTACTTC
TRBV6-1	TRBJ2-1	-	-	CASSDGFAGLNEQFF	TGTGCCAGCAGTGATGGTTTCGCGGGGTTGAATGAGCAGTTCTTC
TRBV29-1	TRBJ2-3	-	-	CSVAWGDSTDTQYF	TGCAGCGTTGCATGGGGGGACAGCACAGATACGCAGTATTTT
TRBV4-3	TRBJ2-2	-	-	CASSQGHRVVTGELFF	TGCGCCAGCAGCCAAGGCCACAGAGTGGTCACCGGGGAGCTGTTTTTT
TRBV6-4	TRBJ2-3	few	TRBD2	CASSDGEAGGSDTQYF	TGTGCCAGCAGTGACGGGGAAGCGGGAGGATCGGATACGCAGTATTTT
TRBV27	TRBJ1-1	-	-	CASRWDGEAFF	TGTGCCAGCAGGTGGGACGGTGAAGCTTTCTTT
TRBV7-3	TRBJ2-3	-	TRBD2	CASSLAGRRTDTQYF	TGTGCCAGCAGCTTGGCCGGGAGGCGCACAGATACGCAGTATTTT
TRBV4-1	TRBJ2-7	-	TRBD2	CASSRTSGDSTYEQYF	TGCGCCAGCAGCCGAACTAGCGGAGACAGCACCTACGAGCAGTACTTC
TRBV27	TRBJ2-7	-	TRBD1	CASSEAGTASYEQYF	TGTGCCAGCAGTGAGGCCGGGACAGCCTCCTACGAGCAGTACTTC
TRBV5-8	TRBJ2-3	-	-	CASSSGTRDFITQYF	TGTGCCAGCAGTTCCGGGACTCGGGACTTTATTACGCAGTATTTT
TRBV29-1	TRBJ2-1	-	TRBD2	CSSSGSPYNEQFF	TGCAGCTCAAGCGGGAGCCCTTACAATGAGCAGTTCTTC
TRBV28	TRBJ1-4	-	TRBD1	CASSPAGGAMANEKLFF	TGTGCCAGCAGTCCAGCAGGGGGAGCAATGGCTAATGAAAAACTGTTTTTT
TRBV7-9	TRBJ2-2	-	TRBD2	CASSLAGTNTGELFF	TGTGCCAGCAGCCTAGCGGGAACGAACACCGGGGAGCTGTTTTTT
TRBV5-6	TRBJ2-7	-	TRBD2	CASSLGLAARAEQYF	TGTGCCAGCAGCTTGGGGCTAGCGGCCCGCGCCGAGCAGTACTTC
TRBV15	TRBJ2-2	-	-	CATSTGLAGTGELFF	TGTGCCACCAGCACGGGACTGGCCGGCACCGGGGAGCTGTTTTTT
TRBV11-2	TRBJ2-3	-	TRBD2	CASSFSGTSGITQYF	TGTGCCAGCAGCTTCTCCGGGACTAGCGGGATTACGCAGTATTTT
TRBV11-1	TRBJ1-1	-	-	CASTKPGAYTEAFF	TGTGCCAGCACGAAACCAGGGGCGTATACTGAAGCTTTCTTT
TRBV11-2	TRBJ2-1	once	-	CASSGGESSYNEQFF	TGTGCCAGCAGCGGTGGGGAGAGCTCCTACAATGAGCAGTTCTTC
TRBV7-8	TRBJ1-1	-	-	CASSLQALNTEAFF	TGTGCCAGCAGCTTACAGGCTTTGAACACTGAAGCTTTCTTT
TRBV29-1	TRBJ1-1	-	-	CSLKKGRENTEAFF	TGCAGCTTAAAGAAGGGAAGGGAGAACACTGAAGCTTTCTTT
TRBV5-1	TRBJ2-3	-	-	CASSADTGTSTDTQYF	TGCGCCAGCAGCGCTGATACCGGGACAAGCACAGATACGCAGTATTTT
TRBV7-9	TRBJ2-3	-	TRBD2	CASTKTSGSTDTQYF	TGTGCCAGCACCAAGACTAGCGGGAGCACAGATACGCAGTATTTT
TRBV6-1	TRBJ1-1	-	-	CASTPVWANTEAFF	TGTGCCAGCACCCCTGTCTGGGCGAACACTGAAGCTTTCTTT
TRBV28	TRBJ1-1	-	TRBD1	CASSPWTGENTEAFF	TGTGCCAGCAGCCCCTGGACAGGGGAGAACACTGAAGCTTTCTTT
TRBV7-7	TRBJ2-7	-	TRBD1	CASSLRGEQYF	TGTGCCAGCAGCCTCAGGGGGGAGCAGTACTTC
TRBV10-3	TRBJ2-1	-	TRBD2	CAISELASGGYNEQFF	TGTGCCATCAGTGAGTTGGCTAGCGGGGGCTACAATGAGCAGTTCTTC
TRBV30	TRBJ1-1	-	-	CAWIIGTANTEAFF	TGTGCCTGGATAATCGGGACGGCGAACACTGAAGCTTTCTTT
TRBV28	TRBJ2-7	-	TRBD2	CASRPGGERGREQYF	TGTGCCAGCAGACCTGGTGGGGAGCGGGGGAGGGAGCAGTACTTC
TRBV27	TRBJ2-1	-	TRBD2	CASSPRTSGVSSYNEQFF	TGTGCCAGCAGTCCCAGGACTAGCGGGGTAAGCTCCTACAATGAGCAGTTCTTC
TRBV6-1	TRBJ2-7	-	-	CAANRGGHEQYF	TGTGCCGCTAACAGGGGAGGGCACGAGCAGTACTTC
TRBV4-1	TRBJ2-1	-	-	CASSQDQGGHNEQFF	TGTGCCAGCAGCCAAGATCAAGGGGGGCACAATGAGCAGTTCTTC
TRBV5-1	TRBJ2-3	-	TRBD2	CASSQPLAGGDTQYF	TGCGCCAGCAGTCAACCACTAGCGGGAGGAGATACGCAGTATTTT
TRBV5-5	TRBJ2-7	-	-	CASSPEGRTYEQYF	TGTGCCAGCAGCCCCGAGGGCCGGACCTACGAGCAGTACTTC
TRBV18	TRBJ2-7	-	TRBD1	CASSPLGQRAYEQYF	TGTGCCAGCTCACCCTTGGGACAGAGAGCCTACGAGCAGTACTTC
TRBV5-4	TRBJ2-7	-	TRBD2	CASSPWTSAEQYF	TGTGCCAGCAGCCCCTGGACTAGCGCAGAGCAGTACTTC
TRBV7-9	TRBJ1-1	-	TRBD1	CASSKGGAYTEAFF	TGTGCCAGCAGCAAAGGGGGCGCATACACTGAAGCTTTCTTT